A selection of T cell receptor beta chains follows, all from one sample in a study of blood T cell repertoires in COVID-19. Sequenced by immunoSEQ multiplex PCR; TCRdb stores in-frame clones only, minus some. The sample has tens of thousands of clones; over 70% are singletons. The sample consisted of peripheral blood. These receptors were obtained from an older man with acute or convalescent COVID-19. CDR3s leave out the opening cysteine and the closing phenylalanine or tryptophan. A clone size is listed for some rows: how often the clone was seen (once, few, many), or a class if it is expanded.

v_call	clone_size	j_call	cdr3_aa
TRBV5-1	-	TRBJ1-6	ASSLQSQNSPLH
TRBV3-1/TRBV3-2	-	TRBJ1-4	ASSHGSGSTNEKLF
TRBV3-1/TRBV3-2	-	TRBJ1-5	ASSQDTRGNQPQH
TRBV7-2	-	TRBJ1-3	ASSVPPGGQGSGNTIY
TRBV27	once	TRBJ1-5	ASSLRGNQPQH
TRBV11-1	-	TRBJ2-7	ATREGAYEQY
TRBV28	-	TRBJ2-1	ASRTSGVSGHEQF
TRBV5-1	-	TRBJ1-4	ASRHTGGTNEKLF
TRBV18	-	TRBJ1-3	ASSPSVRSGNTIY
TRBV7-2	-	TRBJ2-7	ASSLAPGRRDEQY
TRBV5-6	-	TRBJ1-1	ASSGRQGNTEAF
TRBV3-1/TRBV3-2	-	TRBJ1-1	ASSPRVMNTEAF
TRBV12-5	-	TRBJ1-2	ASGLRQVDGYT
TRBV19	-	TRBJ1-1	ASRDTGATEAF
TRBV6-1	-	TRBJ1-5	ASSEDKGNQPQH
TRBV7-3	-	TRBJ2-5	ASTKLGSPLY
TRBV6-1	few	TRBJ1-6	ASSEQTGRNSPLH
TRBV2	-	TRBJ1-5	ASSADSRLNQPQH
TRBV3-1/TRBV3-2	-	TRBJ1-6	ASSPINRNSPLH
TRBV5-4	-	TRBJ2-3	ASSWGKGNGADTQY
TRBV6-6	-	TRBJ1-4	ASSYGQTEDEKLF
TRBV14	once	TRBJ2-7	ASSRALIYEQY
TRBV30	once	TRBJ1-6	AWSKGAYNSPLH
TRBV7-9	-	TRBJ1-6	ASSPRRGLGYNSPLH
TRBV10-2	once	TRBJ2-7	ASLTGAYSYEQY
TRBV3-1/TRBV3-2	-	TRBJ1-5	ASSQAGQESNQPQH
TRBV4-3	-	TRBJ1-5	ASSPEASNQPQH
TRBV7-3	-	TRBJ2-5	ASSLAQQETQY
TRBV6-5	few	TRBJ1-6	ASTLTETENSPLH
TRBV7-9	-	TRBJ2-1	ASSLLAGHEQF
TRBV30	-	TRBJ2-6	AWGGGLTGANVLT